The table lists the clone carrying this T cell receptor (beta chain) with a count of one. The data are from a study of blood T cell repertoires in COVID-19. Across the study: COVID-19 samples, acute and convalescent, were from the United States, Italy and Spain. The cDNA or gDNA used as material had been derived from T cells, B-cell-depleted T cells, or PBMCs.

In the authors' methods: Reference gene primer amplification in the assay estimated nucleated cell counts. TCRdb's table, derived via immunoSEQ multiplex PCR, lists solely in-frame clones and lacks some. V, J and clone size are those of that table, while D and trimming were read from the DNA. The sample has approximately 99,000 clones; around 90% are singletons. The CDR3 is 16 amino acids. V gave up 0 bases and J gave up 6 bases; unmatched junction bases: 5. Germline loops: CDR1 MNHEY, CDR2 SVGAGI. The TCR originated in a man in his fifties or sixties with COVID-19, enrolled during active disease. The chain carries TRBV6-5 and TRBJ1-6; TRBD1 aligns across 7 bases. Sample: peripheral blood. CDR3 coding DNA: TGTGCCAGCAGTTACTCGCCCGGGACAGTTAATTCACCCCTCCACTTT. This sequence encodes CASSYSPGTVNSPLHF.